This T cell receptor beta chain was profiled in a study of T cell responses to AZD1222 COVID-19 vaccine. Measured with immunoSEQ multiplex PCR; TCRdb has only the in-frame clones, and not every one. In the table there are 130,000 to 150,000 clones, 90% to 95% of which are singletons. To note about this clone: The antigen remains undetermined.

V shed 4 bases, J shed 4 bases, and the junction held 7 bases outside the gene matches. The germline CDR1 and CDR2 sequences are SGHNT and YYREEE (reference sequence). The length of the CDR3 is 14 residues. Overall study results and limits: Increased Spike-specific TCR breadth and depth were observed after two AZD1222 doses. White British ancestry dominated among donors, who included more females, and clonal diversity was possibly underestimated. Only a handful of AZD1222 recipients tested seropositive at baseline.

The V gene is TRBV5-4, the J gene TRBJ1-1; 7 bases are shared with TRBD1. The sequence was obtained from an adult in good health. Sequenced material: peripheral blood, taken on day 0 of AZD1222 vaccination. For the CDR3, the DNA is TGTGCCAGCAGCGGGACAGCTCGGGGCACTGAAGCTTTCTTT. This codes for CASSGTARGTEAFF. The variable domain in full, completed from reference TRBV5-4 and TRBJ1-1, reads ETGVTQSPTHLIKTRGQQVTLRCSSQSGHNTVSWYQQALGQGPQFIFQYYREEENGRGNFPPRFSGLQFPNYSSELNVNALELDDSALYLCASSGTARGTEAFFGQGTRLTVV.